The sequence of this T cell receptor (beta chain) was determined in a study of T cell responses to AZD1222 COVID-19 vaccine. Study-wide findings and caveats: The donors showed a predominance of white British ancestry and of females, with possible underestimation of clonal diversity. Reports say nearly half of spike-specific TCRs go after unmutated variant regions.

The CDR3 spans 18 residues. Trimming removed 3 bases from V and 4 bases from J; junction bases left unmatched: 15. The germline gives CDR1 LNHDA, CDR2 SQIVND (reference sequence). Clones were read by immunoSEQ multiplex PCR, and TCRdb kept only the in-frame ones, dropping some. The sample includes about 110,000 clones, around 90% of them seen just once. As to this clone: The antigen is not known.

The specimen was peripheral blood, collected 28 days after the second AZD1222 dose. This sequence joins TRBV19 and TRBJ2-7; 10 bases align to TRBD1. The clonotype originates from an adult who received the AZD1222 COVID-19 vaccine. For the CDR3, the DNA is TGTGCCAGTAGTATTTCTTACTTCCCCGGGACAGGGGAATACGAGCAGTACTTC. Translating gives CASSISYFPGTGEYEQYF. The full variable domain, in which reference TRBV19 and TRBJ2-7 provide the parts outside the CDR3, is DGGITQSPKYLFRKEGQNVTLSCEQNLNHDAMYWYRQDPGQGLRLIYYSQIVNDFQKGDIAEGYSVSREKKESFPLTVTSAQKNPTAFYLCASSISYFPGTGEYEQYFGPGTRLTVT.